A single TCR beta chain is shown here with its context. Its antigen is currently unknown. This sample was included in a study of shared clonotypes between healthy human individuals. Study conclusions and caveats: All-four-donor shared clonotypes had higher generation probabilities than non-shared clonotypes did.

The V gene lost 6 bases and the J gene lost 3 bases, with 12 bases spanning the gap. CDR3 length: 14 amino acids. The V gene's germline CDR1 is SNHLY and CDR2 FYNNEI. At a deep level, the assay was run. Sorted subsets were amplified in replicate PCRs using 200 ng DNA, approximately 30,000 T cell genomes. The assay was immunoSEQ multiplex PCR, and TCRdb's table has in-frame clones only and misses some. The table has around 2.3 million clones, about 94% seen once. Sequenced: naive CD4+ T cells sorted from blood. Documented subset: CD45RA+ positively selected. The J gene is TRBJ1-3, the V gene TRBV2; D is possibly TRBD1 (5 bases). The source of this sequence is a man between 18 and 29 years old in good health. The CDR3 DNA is TGTGCCAGCAGGCGCAGGGTTTATGGAAACACCATATATTTT. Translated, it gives CASRRRVYGNTIYF.